This paragraph reports one T cell receptor beta chain. Its antigen is not identified. The record originates from a study of T cell responses to AZD1222 COVID-19 vaccine. Study results and caveats: CD4 TCRs linked to vaccination spanned spike, dominating at 160-218 and 743-854. Repertoire sampling occurred only after the peak T cell response.

The repertoire was sequenced with immunoSEQ multiplex PCR; TCRdb's copy has only in-frame clones and lacks some. The sample carries 150,000 or so clones, about 90% recorded once. CDR1 and CDR2 (germline): KGHSH, LQKENI. The CDR3 contains 14 residues. V shed 2 bases and J shed 2 bases, with 7 bases lying between them. The chain combines TRBV18 with TRBJ1-5; D is uncertain. The sequence was collected from an adult in good health. Sequenced here: peripheral blood, sampled on day 0 of AZD1222 vaccination. CDR3 region: CASSPDPGNQPQHF. DNA of the CDR3: TGTGCCAGCTCACCAGATCCGGGCAATCAGCCCCAGCATTTT.